The entry that follows covers one T cell receptor (beta chain) sequence. This clone was seen more than once but under ten times. Its antigen is unknown. No much larger clonotype is one base removed from it; base qualities were not supplied. Donors were healthy HIV-negative adults with no recently reported acute infections or vaccinations. Only Caucasian adults living in Nashville, Tennessee, USA were represented among the donors. CD4+ T cells were enriched through magnetic negative selection, after which naive cells were positively selected on CD45RA and the remaining negative fraction served as the memory subset. After blood collection by leukapheresis, PBMCs were isolated using Ficoll-Histopaque density gradient centrifugation and then cryopreserved in the vapor phase of liquid nitrogen. Purity and quantity of every magnetically sorted T cell population were checked by analytical flow cytometry. Genomic DNA was isolated from every sorted fraction and measured by UV absorbance on a Nanodrop 2000c.

This sample stems from a study of shared clonotypes between healthy human individuals (TCRdb year 2020). Background for the entire study: A couple of women and a few men aged 18 to 49 years were included in the cohort. For each donor, CD4 naive and CD4 memory were each run on three plates, CD8 naive on two plates, and CD8 memory on one plate. Blood TCR repertoires of several healthy adults were deeply sequenced to estimate repertoire size and the extent of clonotype sharing between individuals. Different laboratories and diverse techniques were used to prepare libraries and sequence TCR repertoires, to increase sequencing depth and limit assay-specific biases. Between about 0.85 and 8.9 billion PBMCs per donor were obtained by leukapheresis.

Broad study findings and their caveats: When several donors were compared, the shared fraction of clonotypes was about 5.4% for naive CD4, 3% to 4% for naive CD8, roughly 2.5% for memory CD4, and roughly 0.4% for memory CD8. Higher generation probabilities were observed for clonotypes shared by all four sorted-subset donors than for non-shared clonotypes. Rarefaction of sorted-subset datasets indicated incomplete sequencing despite the large sequencing depth. Sampling was restricted to blood, and TCR repertoires in tissue are likely to differ from TCR repertoires in blood. Because the study included only a small number of donors, the genetic and exposure-history diversity represented was limited. Pairwise subsampling led to the expectation that sequencing depth would affect the degree of clonotype sharing among donors. Naive subsets generally had larger estimated clonotype richness than memory subsets.

Using the deep immunoSEQ assay, TCR CDR3 regions were amplified from genomic DNA by multiplex PCR. For each cell subset, the extracted genomic DNA was distributed evenly across all wells of several immunoSEQ 96-well plates, and each plate served as one replicate. For sorted subsets, roughly 200 ng of genomic DNA, equivalent to roughly 33,000 T cell genomes, went into each replicate PCR. Purified libraries were quantified with a Qubit 3.0 fluorometer, sized on a Bioanalyzer 2100, and re-quantified with the KAPA Library Quantification kit. Each immunoSEQ 96-well plate was sequenced on its own single-read 150-cycle Illumina NextSeq 550 flow cell. Per the authors' processing: The immunoSEQ output contained only junctional sequences without quality scores, so filtering could not match that applied to full-length reads. To assign V/J genes and CDR3, sequences were annotated against IMGT germline references using PyIR, a Python wrapper for IgBLAST v1.9. Reads were removed for weak V/J assignments (E-value above 1e-6), missing CDR3, stop codons, out-of-frame junctions, or ambiguous translated residues. A V3J clonotype was defined by an identical inferred V gene, J gene, and CDR3 amino acid sequence. Percentage overlap between repertoires was calculated by dividing the number of shared unique clonotypes by the size of the smaller repertoire. RTK rarefaction, the Chao1 estimator, and Recon v2.1 estimates of unobserved clonotypes were used to assess repertoire richness. Generation probabilities were computed with OLGA for all TCRbeta clonotypes obtained by the gDNA method from a handful of donors. TCRdb mirrors the immuneACCESS table, restricted to in-frame sequences. Some clones are absent from its copies; in checked studies, under half trace to an unresolved V gene, and the reason for the others is unknown. The DNA was the basis for D and trimming; V, J and clone size are from that table. The sample table lists more than 2 million clones, nearly 97% of them with a count of one. The ten largest clones represent around 0.13% of the sample.

The V end loses 3 bases and the J end loses 7 bases, and a stretch of 8 bases separates them. Counted from cysteine to phenylalanine, this CDR3 has 13 amino acids. Solely the CDR3 DNA is kept, with 39 bases framed from the first base. CDR1 SGDLS and CDR2 YYNGEE are derived from the germline V gene. The TCR comes from a man in his late teens or twenties in good health. The rearranged segments are TRBV9 and TRBJ1-6; TRBD1 is perhaps the D gene, given 5 matching bases. The sample comprised naive CD4+ T cells sorted from blood. The cell subset or site label for this specimen denotes: CD45RA+ positively selected. Read as DNA, the sequence is TGTGCCAGCAGCGGGACACAGAATTCACCCCTCCACTTT. Its product reads: CASSGTQNSPLHF.